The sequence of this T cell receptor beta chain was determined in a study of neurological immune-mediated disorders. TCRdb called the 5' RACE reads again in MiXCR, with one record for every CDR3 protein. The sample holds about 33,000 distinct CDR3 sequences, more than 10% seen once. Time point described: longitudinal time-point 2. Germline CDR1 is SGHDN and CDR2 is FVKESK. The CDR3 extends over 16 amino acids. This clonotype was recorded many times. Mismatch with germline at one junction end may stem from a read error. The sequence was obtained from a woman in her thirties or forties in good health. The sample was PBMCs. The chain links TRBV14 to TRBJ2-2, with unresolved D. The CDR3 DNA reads TGTGCCAGCAGCCCTGATTCACAACCTAACATCGGGGAGCTGTTTTTT. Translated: CASSPDSQPNIGELFF.